This T cell receptor beta chain derives from a study of T cells in Graves' hyperthyroidism and ophthalmopathy. This clonotype was observed many times. The antigen is not known. The junction and the germline gene differ at one end; a read error may be behind it. The CDR3 covers 13 residues. The germline gives CDR1 MNHEY, CDR2 SMNVEV (reference sequence). Amplification of TCR beta CDR3 regions was performed using RNA transcripts as template. TCR CDR3 underwent first-round RT-PCR with the HTBI primer set. TCRdb ran MiXCR on the multiplex PCR reads and lists one entry per CDR3 protein. The repertoire includes about 300,000 distinct CDR3 sequences, 13% of them detected once, and about 8% sits in the top ten. General study results and limits: A model built on 13 V-J features separated ophthalmopathy from stable hyperthyroidism.

The receptor was isolated from a woman in her thirties with Graves' hyperthyroidism that later progressed to Graves' ophthalmopathy. Sequenced material: blood. The J gene is TRBJ2-1, the V gene TRBV27; maybe TRBD2 (5 bases). The CDR3 nucleotides read TGTGCCAGCAAAGGGAGCTCCTACAATGAACAGTTCTTC. Translation gives CASKGSSYNEQFF.